This T cell receptor beta chain was recovered during a study of T cells in Graves' hyperthyroidism and ophthalmopathy. About the research overall: Pretreatment peripheral blood was obtained at initial diagnosis.

Amplified TCR beta CDR3 regions came from RNA transcripts. The HTBI set primed first-round TCR CDR3 RT-PCR. One entry per CDR3 protein, called by TCRdb with MiXCR from the multiplex PCR reads. The table includes a few hundred thousand distinct CDR3 sequences, 21% detected once. The sample holds many counts of this clonotype. What it binds is not known. Regarding the study as a whole: Most clonotypes that expanded in the thyroid above 0.001 also showed up in blood.

Participants, patients aged 18 to 65, had newly diagnosed hyperthyroidism with a duration under 2 months. Criteria for exclusion of patients were uncontrolled infection, other autoimmune disease, pregnancy or lactation. Trimming left V 7 bases short and J 8 bases short, with 20 bases between. Germline V CDR1 and CDR2: SQVTM, ANQGSEA. The CDR3 is made up of 14 amino acids. The sequencing input was blood. The V gene is TRBV29-1, the J gene TRBJ2-2; a weak D match, TRBD1 (8 bases). The receptor was isolated from a woman between 45 and 60 years old with Graves' hyperthyroidism. CDR3 bases: TGCAGCGCAGGACAGGGAGGGTTTGGTGGGGAGCTGTTTTTT. It yields the protein CSAGQGGFGGELFF.